Listed below are T cell receptor beta chains from one sample, sequenced in a study of cytomegalovirus exposure and HLA in healthy donors. The table came from immunoSEQ multiplex PCR; TCRdb's copy has only in-frame clones and leaves some out. Of hundreds of thousands of clones listed, 80% to 90% are singletons. The sample comprised PBMCs. These receptors all come from a woman under 30 in good health and CMV-seronegative. Both conserved end residues are part of each CDR3. Fields, in order: CDR3 DNA, CDR3 protein, clone size, D gene, V gene, J gene. The D gene is left open where the match is weak. Part of the rows lack a size; the others show once, few, many or a class for expanded clones.

cdr3_nt: TGTGCCAGCAGCACTTGGACAGGGGAGCTTGAGGGCTACACCTTC; cdr3_aa: CASSTWTGELEGYTF; clone_size: .; d_call: TRBD1; v_call: TRBV7-2; j_call: TRBJ1-2
cdr3_nt: TGTGCCAGCAGCGACCTTGGGGGGAACAATGAGCAGTTCTTC; cdr3_aa: CASSDLGGNNEQFF; clone_size: .; d_call: .; v_call: TRBV9; j_call: TRBJ2-1
cdr3_nt: TGTGCCAGCAGTTACCCAGCGGGAGGGCTTAGAAATGAGCAGTTCTTC; cdr3_aa: CASSYPAGGLRNEQFF; clone_size: .; d_call: TRBD2; v_call: TRBV6-6; j_call: TRBJ2-1
cdr3_nt: TGTGCCAGCTCGAACTCACCAGGGGGCTTTGGCACAGATACGCAGTATTTT; cdr3_aa: CASSNSPGGFGTDTQYF; clone_size: .; d_call: TRBD1; v_call: TRBV18; j_call: TRBJ2-3
cdr3_nt: TGTGCCAGCAGCCAAGGCCTTTATTTCTCTAGCGGGAGATACGAGCAGTACTTC; cdr3_aa: CASSQGLYFSSGRYEQYF; clone_size: .; d_call: TRBD2; v_call: TRBV14; j_call: TRBJ2-7
cdr3_nt: TGTGCCAGCAGCGTAGTTAGGACAAGGGAAGCCTACGAGCAGTACTTC; cdr3_aa: CASSVVRTREAYEQYF; clone_size: .; d_call: .; v_call: TRBV9; j_call: TRBJ2-7
cdr3_nt: TGCGCCAGCAGCTTGGATCTTCTAGCAATAGATACGCAGTATTTT; cdr3_aa: CASSLDLLAIDTQYF; clone_size: .; d_call: .; v_call: TRBV5-1; j_call: TRBJ2-3
cdr3_nt: TGTGCCAGCAGCCAAAACCCCGGGACAGGGAATGAGCAGTTCTTC; cdr3_aa: CASSQNPGTGNEQFF; clone_size: .; d_call: TRBD1; v_call: TRBV7-7; j_call: TRBJ2-1
cdr3_nt: TGTGCCAGCAGCGCTCGGGACTTTGAGGGCAATGAGCAGTTCTTC; cdr3_aa: CASSARDFEGNEQFF; clone_size: once; d_call: .; v_call: TRBV14; j_call: TRBJ2-1
cdr3_nt: TGTGCCAGCAGCCTCCTTGCCGAAAGATACGGGTACAATGAGCAGTTCTTC; cdr3_aa: CASSLLAERYGYNEQFF; clone_size: .; d_call: .; v_call: TRBV27; j_call: TRBJ2-1
cdr3_nt: TGTGCCAGCAGGCGGACAGGGGGAAATTCACCCCTCCACTTT; cdr3_aa: CASRRTGGNSPLHF; clone_size: .; d_call: TRBD1; v_call: TRBV7-9; j_call: TRBJ1-6
cdr3_nt: TGTGCCAGCAGCTCCTATCTAGGCAGTAACACCGGGGAGCTGTTTTTT; cdr3_aa: CASSSYLGSNTGELFF; clone_size: .; d_call: .; v_call: TRBV4-2; j_call: TRBJ2-2
cdr3_nt: TGTGCCAGCAGCTTAACGGAGGGGCTTGCTAACTATGGCTACACCTTC; cdr3_aa: CASSLTEGLANYGYTF; clone_size: .; d_call: .; v_call: TRBV7-3; j_call: TRBJ1-2
cdr3_nt: TGCGCCAGCAGTGAGCTAAACACAGATACGCAGTATTTT; cdr3_aa: CASSELNTDTQYF; clone_size: .; d_call: .; v_call: TRBV10-1; j_call: TRBJ2-3
cdr3_nt: TGCGCCAGCAGCGGTCGGGTCACAGATACGCAGTATTTT; cdr3_aa: CASSGRVTDTQYF; clone_size: .; d_call: .; v_call: TRBV4-3; j_call: TRBJ2-3
cdr3_nt: TGTGCCAGCGGACCCGTACAGGGAAACACCGGGGAGCTGTTTTTT; cdr3_aa: CASGPVQGNTGELFF; clone_size: .; d_call: .; v_call: TRBV27; j_call: TRBJ2-2
cdr3_nt: TGTGCCAGCAGCTTAGGCCCTAGCTATGGCTACACCTTC; cdr3_aa: CASSLGPSYGYTF; clone_size: .; d_call: .; v_call: TRBV7-9; j_call: TRBJ1-2
cdr3_nt: TGTGCCAGCAGCCTCATGAGGGGGGGTGAGCAGTACTTC; cdr3_aa: CASSLMRGGEQYF; clone_size: .; d_call: .; v_call: TRBV7-6; j_call: TRBJ2-7
cdr3_nt: TGCAGCGTCGGACAGGGTGGTTTCGAAGGGTCCTACGAGCAGTACTTC; cdr3_aa: CSVGQGGFEGSYEQYF; clone_size: .; d_call: TRBD1; v_call: TRBV29-1; j_call: TRBJ2-7
cdr3_nt: TGTGCCAGCAGCTACGAGCGGGATATCGAGCAGTACTTC; cdr3_aa: CASSYERDIEQYF; clone_size: .; d_call: TRBD2; v_call: TRBV11-3; j_call: TRBJ2-7
cdr3_nt: TGTGCCAGCAGTCCCCGGGGTAGCGGGAGGCAGGGAGAGACCCAGTACTTC; cdr3_aa: CASSPRGSGRQGETQYF; clone_size: .; d_call: TRBD2; v_call: TRBV28; j_call: TRBJ2-5
cdr3_nt: TGCGCCAGCAGCCAAGATCTAGGGGGAAAACTGTTTTTT; cdr3_aa: CASSQDLGGKLFF; clone_size: .; d_call: .; v_call: TRBV4-1; j_call: TRBJ1-4